This record concerns one T cell receptor beta chain sequence. What it binds is not known. This may arise from a read error, as a much more abundant clone is one base away. CDR3 length: 19 residues. Germline CDR1 SGHRS, CDR2 YFSETQ. The template for TCR beta VDJ and CDR3 sequence profiling was genomic DNA. TCRdb analysed the reads with MiXCR anew, one entry per CDR3 protein. The sample has about 290,000 distinct CDR3 sequences, around three fifths seen once. This record comes from a study of CD8+CD57+ T cells in acquired aplastic anemia. As for the study in general: DNA from sorted CD4+ and CD8+ cells averaged about 3.2 ug. Study-wide results and limits: Common to patients and controls were 25 to 30 CD8+ CDR3 sequences.

Sequencing was done on patients that had shown CD8+CD57+ cell expansion by flow cytometry. Input material: sorted CD4+, CD8+, or CD8+CD57+ T cells (not recorded which) from PBMCs. This receptor was identified in a human donor with aplastic anemia. The chain has TRBV5-1 and TRBJ1-4; 11 nucleotides match TRBD1. The CDR3 region is CASSSGQGAGGATNEKLVF. CDR3 in DNA: TGCGCCAGCAGCTCCGGACAGGGGGCTGGAGGTGCAACTAATGAAAAACTGGTTTTT.